Here is one T cell receptor beta chain with its context. This specimen comes from a study of cytomegalovirus exposure and HLA in healthy donors. Germline CDR1 MNHEY, CDR2 SVGAGI. The V and J ends lost 7 bases and 13 bases, in that order; junction bases with no gene match: 16. The CDR3 extends over 13 amino acids. PCR involved 60 Vbeta and 13 Jbeta primers. Data came from immunoSEQ multiplex PCR; TCRdb stores just in-frame clones and leaves some out. The repertoire has 160,000 or so clones, roughly 80% of them found once; the top ten carry roughly 4.5%. This chain uses TRBV6-5 with TRBJ2-7, with 7 bases aligning to TRBD1. This TCR derives from a young woman in good health and CMV-seropositive. Sequencing was carried out using PBMCs. DNA of the CDR3: TGTGCCAGCAACCCCCGGGACAGTTCCCTTCCATACTTC. Its translation: CASNPRDSSLPYF.